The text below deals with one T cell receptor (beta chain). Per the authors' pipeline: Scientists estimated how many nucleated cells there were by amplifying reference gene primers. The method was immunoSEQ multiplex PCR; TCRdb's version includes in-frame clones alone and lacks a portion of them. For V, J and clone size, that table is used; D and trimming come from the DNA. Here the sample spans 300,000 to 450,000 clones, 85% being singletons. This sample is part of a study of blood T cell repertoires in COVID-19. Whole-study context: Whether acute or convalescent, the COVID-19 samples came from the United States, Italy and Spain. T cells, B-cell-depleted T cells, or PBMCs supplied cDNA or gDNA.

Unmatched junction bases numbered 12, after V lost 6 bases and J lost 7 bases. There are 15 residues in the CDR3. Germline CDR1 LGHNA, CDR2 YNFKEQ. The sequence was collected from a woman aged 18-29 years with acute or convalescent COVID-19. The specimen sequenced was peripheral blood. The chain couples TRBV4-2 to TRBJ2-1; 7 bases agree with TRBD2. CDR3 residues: CASSPTSQRENEQFF. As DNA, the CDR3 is TGTGCCAGCAGTCCGACTAGCCAAAGGGAGAATGAGCAGTTCTTC.